These 22 T cell receptor beta chains came from one sample sequenced in a study of metastatic and nonmetastatic thyroid tumors. The entire patient cohort was treatment-naive prior to thyroid surgery. MiXCR reprocessed the PCR reads for TCRdb. The sample lists some 38,000 clones; around a fifth were seen once. The sequenced sample consisted of blood. The receptors were sampled from a female donor with papillary thyroid cancer or a benign thyroid nodule (not recorded which). Some clones in this sample may be carry-over from other donors' samples.

This clone was detected many times. The chain has TRBV19 and TRBJ2-1, with TRBD1 as a possible D gene (6 bases). The V gene lost 9 bases and the J gene lost 3 bases, with 12 bases spanning the gap. There are 13 residues in the CDR3. Germline V gene sequence: CDR1 LNHDA, CDR2 SQIVND (reference sequence). CDR3 sequence: CASGQNSYNEQFF. CDR3 DNA: TGTGCCAGCGGACAGAATAGCTACAATGAGCAGTTCTTC. The whole variable domain, remainder taken from reference TRBV19 and TRBJ2-1, is DGGITQSPKYLFRKEGQNVTLSCEQNLNHDAMYWYRQDPGQGLRLIYYSQIVNDFQKGDIAEGYSVSREKKESFPLTVTSAQKNPTAFYLCASGQNSYNEQFFGPGTRLTVL.

Concerning this clone: The germline gene is not matched at one end of the junction; a read error may be the cause. The chain joins TRBV7-2 to TRBJ1-2; D is possibly TRBD1 (6 bases). Germline V CDR1 and CDR2: SGHTA, FQGNSA. This CDR3 has 15 amino acids. The CDR3, as DNA: TGTCCCAGCAGCTCCGGAAGTGCAGCCAGGGGCGGCTACACCTTC. Translated: CPSSSGSAARGGYTF.

At least ten counts were recorded for this clone. The chain employs TRBV20-1 and TRBJ1-1, with 8 bases that match TRBD1. The CDR3 consists of 13 residues. Unmatched junction bases numbered 7, after V lost 6 bases and J lost 4 bases. Per the germline V gene, CDR1 is DFQATT and CDR2 is SNEGSKA (reference sequence). CDR3 in DNA: TGCAGTGCAGTCGAAACAGGGGGCACTGAAGCTTTCTTT. Its translation: CSAVETGGTEAFF.

Concerning this clone itself: A much larger clonotype is one base distant, so this may be a read error. The chain carries TRBV29-1 and TRBJ2-2; no reliable D call. Trimming took off 4 bases at V and 5 bases at J, with 8 bases between the two ends. CDR1 and CDR2 from the germline V gene are SQVTM and ANQGSEA. The CDR3 sequence is 12 residues long. In nucleotides, the CDR3 is TGCAGCGTTGGTCAGCTAACCGGGGAGCTGTTTTTT. Encoded protein: CSVGQLTGELFF.

This clone is labeled as medium-sized. The chain joins TRBV6-1 to TRBJ2-7; 12 bases align to TRBD2. V gave up 3 bases and J gave up 4 bases; unmatched junction bases: 4. Germline lookup yields CDR1 MNHNS and CDR2 SASEGT. This CDR3 has 15 amino acids. The CDR3 reads CASSDETSGGYEQYF. CDR3 nucleotides: TGTGCCAGCAGTGACGAGACTAGCGGGGGATACGAGCAGTACTTC.

This clone was found many times. The chain uses TRBV4-3 and TRBJ2-1; D gene unclear. The CDR3 runs 16 residues. Trimming pared 0 bases from V and 2 bases from J, leaving 11 bases between. Germline V gene data show CDR1 as LGHNA and CDR2 as YSLEER. CDR3 residues: CASSQDIGKAYNEQFF. The CDR3 coding sequence is TGCGCCAGCAGCCAAGATATAGGGAAAGCCTACAATGAGCAGTTCTTC.

The chain couples TRBV2 to TRBJ2-5; 7 bases are a match to TRBD2. The CDR3 has 15 residues. Germline V gene sequence: CDR1 SNHLY, CDR2 FYNNEI. V was clipped by 3 bases and J by 1 base; unmatched bases: 5. The CDR3: CASSEGGGRQETQYF. In DNA, the CDR3 is TGTGCCAGCAGTGAGGGCGGGGGACGCCAAGAGACCCAGTACTTC.

This clone has a count of ten or more. V gene TRBV10-3 combines with J gene TRBJ1-1; unclear D gene. This CDR3 is 16 amino acids long. The germline gives CDR1 ENHRY, CDR2 SYGVKD. Trimming took off 2 bases at V and 1 base at J, with 14 bases between the two ends. The CDR3 loop is CAISEGRGRTNTEAFF. In DNA, the CDR3 is TGTGCCATCAGTGAGGGTAGAGGACGTACGAACACTGAAGCTTTCTTT.

For this clone: Just one base apart from a much larger clone, this may be a read error. The gene calls are TRBV25-1 and TRBJ2-5, with 8 bases matching TRBD1. From germline, CDR1 is MGHDK and CDR2 SYGVNS. The CDR3 is 13 amino acids. The J segment lost 5 bases and the V segment lost 10 bases, leaving 9 bases of the junction unmatched. The CDR3 bases are TGTGCCATCAGAACTCAGGGGGCTGAGACCCAGTACTTC. Its protein product is CAIRTQGAETQYF.

This clone was counted a few times. This may stem from a read error, because a much larger clone lies one nucleotide away. The sample contains more than one DNA sequence encoding this CDR3. The chain uses TRBV29-1 and TRBJ2-7, with 10 positions matching TRBD2. V shed 4 bases, J shed 1 base, and the junction held 7 bases outside the gene matches. CDR3 length: 15 residues. Germline CDR1 reads SQVTM; CDR2 reads ANQGSEA. The CDR3 nucleotides read TGCAGCGTTGCTGGGCTAGCGGGAGCATCCTACGAGCAGTACTTC. As protein: CSVAGLAGASYEQYF.

This clone was picked up many times. The rearrangement joins TRBV19 to TRBJ2-7; 9 positions agree with TRBD1. This CDR3 is built from 14 residues. The ends lost 5 bases at V and 4 bases at J; junction bases unmatched: 6. Germline V gives CDR1 LNHDA, CDR2 SQIVND (reference sequence). CDR3 region: CASSPTGGDYEQYF. Here the CDR3 DNA reads TGTGCCAGTAGTCCGACAGGGGGTGATTACGAGCAGTACTTC. The full variable domain, rest sourced from reference TRBV19 and TRBJ2-7, is DGGITQSPKYLFRKEGQNVTLSCEQNLNHDAMYWYRQDPGQGLRLIYYSQIVNDFQKGDIAEGYSVSREKKESFPLTVTSAQKNPTAFYLCASSPTGGDYEQYFGPGTRLTVT.

In this sample, this clone turned up a few times. The rearrangement uses TRBV12-3 or TRBV12-4 and TRBJ2-1; 8 nucleotides align to TRBD1. There are 14 residues in the CDR3. V lost 5 bases, J lost 3 bases, and 3 bases stayed unmatched. CDR3 nucleotide sequence: TGTGCCAGCAGTCCCGGGACAGGCTACAATGAGCAGTTCTTC. As protein: CASSPGTGYNEQFF.

Ten or more counts support this clone. The gene calls are TRBV5-4 and TRBJ2-5, with 9 nucleotides matching TRBD1. CDR3 length equals 14 residues. Trimming at V came to 4 bases and at J to 3 bases, leaving 4 bases not matched to a gene. The germline gives CDR1 SGHNT, CDR2 YYREEE (reference sequence). CDR3 bases: TGTGCCAGCAGCACCCGGACAGGGGAAGAGACCCAGTACTTC. Its protein product is CASSTRTGEETQYF. The variable domain in full, completed from reference TRBV5-4 and TRBJ2-5, reads ETGVTQSPTHLIKTRGQQVTLRCSSQSGHNTVSWYQQALGQGPQFIFQYYREEENGRGNFPPRFSGLQFPNYSSELNVNALELDDSALYLCASSTRTGEETQYFGPGTRLLVL.

This clone was detected only a few times. The V and J genes are TRBV10-3 and TRBJ1-1; 7 bases match TRBD1. This CDR3 is built from 14 residues. The germline CDR1 and CDR2 sequences are ENHRY and SYGVKD. Unmatched junction bases numbered 5, after V lost 6 bases and J lost 1 base. The CDR3 reads CAIREGQTNTEAFF. Here the CDR3 DNA reads TGTGCCATCAGAGAGGGACAGACGAACACTGAAGCTTTCTTT.

This chain links TRBV20-1 with TRBJ2-6, with no clear D. The CDR3 sequence is 12 residues long. V shed 6 bases and J shed 11 bases, with 14 bases lying between them. The germline gives CDR1 DFQATT, CDR2 SNEGSKA (reference sequence). As DNA, the CDR3 is TGCAGTGCCAGCCACGGTAACGACGTCCTGACTTTC. It is translated as CSASHGNDVLTF.

This clone was counted only a few times. A much larger clone is a single base away; this may be a read error. The J gene is TRBJ1-2, the V gene TRBV25-1; D gene uncertain. Germline CDR1 and CDR2: MGHDK and SYGVNS. Trimming cost V 1 base and J 8 bases, with 14 bases left between them. The CDR3 contains 14 residues. This chain's CDR3 is CASSEFLTTWGYTF. In DNA, the CDR3 is TGTGCCAGCAGTGAATTCTTAACGACGTGGGGCTACACCTTC.

The V call is TRBV18, the J call TRBJ2-7; TRBD1 might be the D (6 bases). This CDR3 is 15 amino acids long. Germline CDR1 reads KGHSH; CDR2 reads LQKENI. V was shortened by 2 bases and J by 2 bases, with 13 bases between the two germline ends. CDR3 region: CASSPTGIPPYEQYF. In nucleotides, the CDR3 is TGTGCCAGCTCACCAACAGGGATACCACCCTACGAGCAGTACTTC.

Many counts were recorded for this clone. The genes are TRBV28 and TRBJ2-5; no reliable D call. This CDR3 spans 13 amino acids. Trimming removed 7 bases at V and 8 bases at J, with 17 bases between. Germline CDR1 reads MDHEN; CDR2 reads SYDVKM. The CDR3 sequence is CASISRATRTQYF. The CDR3 DNA sequence: TGTGCCAGCATTTCTAGGGCCACGCGTACCCAGTACTTC. Drawing the rest from reference TRBV28 and TRBJ2-5, the complete variable domain is DVKVTQSSRYLVKRTGEKVFLECVQDMDHENMFWYRQDPGLGLRLIYFSYDVKMKEKGDIPEGYSVSREKKERFSLILESASTNQTSMYLCASISRATRTQYFGPGTRLLVL.

The chain carries TRBV6-4 and TRBJ2-2, with 12 nucleotides matching TRBD2. The CDR3 loop spans 15 amino acids. Germline loops: CDR1 MRHNA, CDR2 SNTAGT. Germline trimming cut 3 bases from V and 6 bases from J; bases unmatched to any gene: 2. The CDR3 protein is CASSETSGSAGELFF. For the CDR3, the DNA is TGTGCCAGCAGTGAGACTAGCGGGAGCGCCGGGGAGCTGTTTTTT.

Remarks on this clone: One end of the junction fails to match germline, which may point to a read error. The J gene is TRBJ2-2, the V gene TRBV20-1, with a tentative D call TRBD2 (6 bases). CDR3 length equals 14 residues. Germline values: CDR1 DFQATT, CDR2 SNEGSKA (reference sequence). The CDR3, as DNA: TGCAGTTCTAGAGATGGGCTAGCGATGGTGGAGCTGTTTTTT. This encodes CSSRDGLAMVELFF.

This clone was seen a few times. This chain links TRBV7-2 with TRBJ1-2, with D perhaps matching TRBD1 (6 bases). V lost 4 bases, J lost 4 bases, and 13 bases lay in between. Germline V gives CDR1 SGHTA, CDR2 FQGNSA. This CDR3 is built from 14 residues. CDR3 protein: CASSSAQGTYGYTF. CDR3 in DNA: TGTGCCAGCAGCTCTGCACAGGGAACCTATGGCTACACCTTC.

There are a few counts of this clone. This CDR3 fails to terminate in the conserved phenylalanine or tryptophan, so it likely reflects a read error. This rearrangement joins TRBV27 to TRBJ2-2, with D unclear. Germline CDR1 MNHEY, CDR2 SMNVEV (reference sequence). CDR3 length: 14 residues. Deletions cut 3 bases from V and 3 bases from J, with 8 bases between. CDR3 nucleotides: TGTGCCAGCAGTTTCCATTCGGACACCGGGGAGCTGTTTCTT. Translating it yields CASSFHSDTGELFL.